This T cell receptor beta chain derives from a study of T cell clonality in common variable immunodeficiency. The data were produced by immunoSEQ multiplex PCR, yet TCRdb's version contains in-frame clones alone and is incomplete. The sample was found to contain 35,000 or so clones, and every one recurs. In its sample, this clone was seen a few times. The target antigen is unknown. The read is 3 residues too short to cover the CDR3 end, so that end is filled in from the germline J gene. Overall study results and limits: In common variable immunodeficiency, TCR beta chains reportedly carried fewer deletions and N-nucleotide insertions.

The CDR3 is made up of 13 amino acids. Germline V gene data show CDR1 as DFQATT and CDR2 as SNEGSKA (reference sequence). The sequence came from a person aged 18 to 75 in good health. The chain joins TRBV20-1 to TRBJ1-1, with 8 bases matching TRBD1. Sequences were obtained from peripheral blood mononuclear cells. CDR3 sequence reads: CSRDRNPNTEAFF. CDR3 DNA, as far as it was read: TGCAGCCGGGACAGGAACCCTAACACTGAA.